This is a list of T cell receptor beta chains from one sample in a study of blood T cell repertoires in COVID-19. Clones were read by immunoSEQ multiplex PCR, and TCRdb kept only the in-frame ones, dropping some. The sample lists approximately 280,000 clones; approximately 83% were seen once. What was sequenced was peripheral blood. These receptors were obtained from a young woman who had recovered from COVID-19. Both conserved end residues are part of each CDR3. D genes are given only for firm matches.

j_gene	d_gene	v_gene	CDR3nt	CDR3aa
TRBJ1-4	.	TRBV13	TGTGCCAGCAGCCTTCCGACAGAGAATGAAAAACTGTTTTTT	CASSLPTENEKLFF
TRBJ2-7	.	TRBV19	TGTGCCAGTAGTATTGCAGGAGGGGACGAGCAGTACTTC	CASSIAGGDEQYF
TRBJ1-1	TRBD1	TRBV5-1	TGCGCCAGCAGGGGACAGACGAACACTGAAGCTTTCTTT	CASRGQTNTEAFF
TRBJ2-7	.	TRBV28	TGTGCCAGCAGTTTACGGGACTTCTACGAGCAGTACTTC	CASSLRDFYEQYF
TRBJ1-5	.	TRBV6-2/TRBV6-3	TGTGCCAGCAGTTCTGGACAGTGGGGTCAGCCCCAGCATTTT	CASSSGQWGQPQHF
TRBJ1-4	.	TRBV12-3/TRBV12-4	TGTGCCAGCTCGGGGAGAGGGGGTGAAAAACTGTTTTTT	CASSGRGGEKLFF
TRBJ2-1	TRBD2	TRBV11-3	TGTGCCAGCAGCTTAACTAGCGGGAATGCGGATGAGCAGTTCTTC	CASSLTSGNADEQFF
TRBJ1-2	TRBD1	TRBV27	TGTGCCAGCAGTTTAGGACAGGGTTTTCGGTATGGCTACACCTTC	CASSLGQGFRYGYTF
TRBJ2-5	.	TRBV6-5	TGTGCCAGCAGCGACAGGAGCCCAGCGGCCCAGTACTTC	CASSDRSPAAQYF
TRBJ1-1	TRBD1	TRBV28	TGTGCCAGCACCGAGACAGGGATAACTGAAGCTTTCTTT	CASTETGITEAFF